The 3 T cell receptor beta chains presented below share a single source sample, sequenced in a study of regulatory T cells in long-lasting Graves disease. The authors built TCR beta libraries using iRepertoire HTBI primers and Arm-PCR of CDR3 regions. TCRdb ran MiXCR on the multiplex PCR reads and lists one entry per CDR3 protein. The sample holds a few hundred thousand distinct CDR3 sequences, 15% seen once. Described time point: newly diagnosed GD, antithyroid drugs for less than 3 months. PBMCs provided the RNA from which the TCR library was made. These data were also filed under a second study, of T cells in Graves' hyperthyroidism and ophthalmopathy.

Sequences were derived from peripheral blood mononuclear cells (PBMCs), sampled at new diagnosis, from a patient treated with antithyroid drugs. Receptor source: a middle-aged woman with Graves disease.

The rearrangement links TRBV24-1 to TRBJ2-7; D gene uncertain. Germline lookup yields CDR1 KGHDR and CDR2 SFDVKD. V lost 8 bases and J 4 bases, leaving 20 bases between the germline ends. This CDR3 is built from 15 residues. The CDR3 sequence is CATTYPWVIRYEQYF. CDR3 in DNA: TGTGCCACCACCTACCCATGGGTCATCAGGTACGAGCAGTACTTC.

In its sample, this clonotype was seen many times. This sequence joins TRBV5-4 and TRBJ1-6; 7 bases line up with TRBD1. Trimming cost V 4 bases and J 9 bases; bases outside gene matches: 10. The CDR3 sequence is 15 residues long. The germline gives CDR1 SGHNT, CDR2 YYREEE (reference sequence). CDR3 sequence reads: CASSLDGQDGSPLHF. The CDR3 DNA sequence: TGTGCCAGCAGCCTGGATGGACAGGATGGTTCACCCCTCCACTTT.

At least ten counts were recorded for this clonotype. V usage is TRBV10-3 and J usage is TRBJ2-7, with unresolved D. The CDR3 has 14 residues. Looked up from germline, CDR1 is ENHRY and CDR2 is SYGVKD. The V end lost 4 bases, the J end lost 4 bases, and 14 bases lay between the germline ends. The CDR3 nucleotides are TGTGCCATCAGTGCCCCTGACACCCCATACGAGCAGTACTTC. This translates into CAISAPDTPYEQYF.